This TCR beta chain was identified during a study of blood T cells in healthy people across ages. Study-wide findings and caveats: There was a strong correlation between TCR beta diversity and naive T cell percentage. PBMC samples, being unsorted, prevented any conclusive comparison of naive and antigen-experienced cells.

A second PCR, run for about 7 to 11 cycles, used a sample-barcoded 5' primer plus a J-beta primer mix. In TCRdb, the 5' RACE reads were re-called with MiXCR into one record per CDR3 protein. Of 1.5 million to 2 million distinct CDR3 sequences listed, roughly 52% are singletons. Germline V gene data show CDR1 as SGHAT and CDR2 as FQNNGV. Trimming took 3 bases from V and 2 from J; bases not matched to a gene: 4. The CDR3 spans 17 residues. This clonotype has just one count. Its target is not known. The sequenced material came from blood. The origin of this receptor is a middle-aged woman in good health. This rearrangement joins TRBV11-2 to TRBJ2-5; 15 bases agree with TRBD2. DNA for the CDR3: TGTGCCAGCAGCTTCGGGACTAGCGGGGGGTTACAAGAGACCCAGTACTTC. The encoded protein is CASSFGTSGGLQETQYF.